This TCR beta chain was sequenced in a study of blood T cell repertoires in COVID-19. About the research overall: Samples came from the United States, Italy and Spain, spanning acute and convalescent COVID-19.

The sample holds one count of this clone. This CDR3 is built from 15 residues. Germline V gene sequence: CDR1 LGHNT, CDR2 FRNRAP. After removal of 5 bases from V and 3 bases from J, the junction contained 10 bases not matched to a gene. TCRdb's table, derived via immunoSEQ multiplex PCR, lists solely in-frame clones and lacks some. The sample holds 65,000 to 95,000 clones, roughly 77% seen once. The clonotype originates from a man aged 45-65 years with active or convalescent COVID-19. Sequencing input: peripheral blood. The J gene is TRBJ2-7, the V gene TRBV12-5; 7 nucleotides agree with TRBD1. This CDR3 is CASGRYTGTVYEQYF. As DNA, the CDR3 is TGTGCTAGTGGTCGATATACCGGGACAGTCTACGAGCAGTACTTC.